The 19 T cell receptor beta chains given below trace back to one sample, sequenced in a study of cytomegalovirus exposure and HLA in healthy donors. The PCR employed 60 Vbeta primers together with 13 Jbeta primers. Clones were read by immunoSEQ multiplex PCR, and TCRdb kept only the in-frame ones, dropping some. The table records some 140,000 clones, 70% to 80% of them present only once. Material for sequencing was PBMCs. The receptors were gathered from a woman aged 45-59 years in good health and CMV-seropositive.

This chain connects TRBV7-2 to TRBJ2-1, with 7 bases identical to TRBD1. Germline loops: CDR1 SGHTA, CDR2 FQGNSA. The CDR3 sequence is 12 residues long. V lost 7 bases, J lost 8 bases, and 5 bases stayed unmatched. CDR3 protein: CASIRGGYEQFF. The CDR3 DNA reads as TGTGCCAGCATAAGAGGGGGCTATGAGCAGTTCTTC. The variable domain in full, completed from reference TRBV7-2 and TRBJ2-1, reads GAGVSQSPSNKVTEKGKDVELRCDPISGHTALYWYRQSLGQGLEFLIYFQGNSAPDKSGLPSDRFSAERTGGSVSTLTIQRTQQEDSAVYLCASIRGGYEQFFGPGTRLTVL.

DNA for the CDR3: TGTGCCTGGAGTCGAGTCCAGGGCCAGCAGTTCTTC. This encodes CAWSRVQGQQFF. The chain employs TRBV30 and TRBJ2-1, with TRBD1 as a possible D gene (5 bases). The CDR3 covers 12 residues. Between the trimmed V and J ends, which lost 2 bases and 11 bases, there was a span of 13 bases. The germline V gene encodes CDR1 GTSNPN and CDR2 SVGIG (reference sequence). Full variable domain (rest looked up from reference TRBV30 and TRBJ2-1): SQTIHQWPATLVQPVGSPLSLECTVEGTSNPNLYWYRQAAGRGLQLLFYSVGIGQISSEVPQNLSASRPQDRQFILSSKKLLLSDSGFYLCAWSRVQGQQFFGPGTRLTVL.

The chain links TRBV6-4 to TRBJ2-1, with 10 positions matching TRBD1. The trim removed 6 bases at V and 5 bases at J, leaving 7 bases unmatched. Germline values: CDR1 MRHNA, CDR2 SNTAGT. The CDR3 spans 15 residues. The CDR3 bases are TGTGCCAGCAGCGTGGGACAGGGGAAGCACAATGAGCAGTTCTTC. Encoded protein: CASSVGQGKHNEQFF.

This chain joins TRBV7-3 and TRBJ2-1, with D hard to call. CDR1 is SGHTA and CDR2 is FQGTGA in the germline V gene. The CDR3 extends over 14 amino acids. Trimming took off 5 bases at V and 3 bases at J, with 11 bases between the two ends. As DNA, the CDR3 is TGTGCCAGCAGCCATGGGCAGCACTACAATGAGCAGTTCTTC. Encoded protein: CASSHGQHYNEQFF.

This chain connects TRBV27 to TRBJ2-5; 8 positions agree with TRBD1. Germline V CDR1 and CDR2: MNHEY, SMNVEV (reference sequence). The junction had 16 bases not matched to a gene; V was cut back by 5 bases and J by 5 bases. The CDR3 contains 17 residues. The CDR3 protein is CASSRRAGQGEWETQYF. The CDR3 DNA is TGTGCCAGCAGTAGAAGGGCAGGACAGGGTGAATGGGAGACCCAGTACTTC.

The chain employs TRBV5-1 and TRBJ2-5; TRBD2 agrees at 7 bases. From germline, CDR1 is SGHRS and CDR2 YFSETQ. J was trimmed by 3 bases and V by 3 bases; bases with no gene match: 2. This CDR3 comprises 13 residues. This CDR3 is CASSYSGEETQYF. DNA of the CDR3: TGCGCCAGCAGCTACAGCGGGGAAGAGACCCAGTACTTC.

The chain is built from TRBV19 and TRBJ1-1, with D maybe TRBD1 (5 bases). This CDR3 is 13 amino acids long. Between the trimmed V and J ends, which lost 7 bases and 7 bases, there was a span of 16 bases. The V gene's germline CDR1 is LNHDA and CDR2 SQIVND (reference sequence). The CDR3 is CASNLPSGGEAFF. CDR3 coding DNA: TGTGCCAGTAATCTGCCCTCGGGGGGTGAAGCTTTCTTT.

This chain links TRBV15 with TRBJ2-7; D unresolved. CDR1 and CDR2 (germline): LNHNV, YYDKDF (reference sequence). The length of the CDR3 is 13 residues. V lost 8 bases and J lost 4, with 15 bases in between. The CDR3 bases are TGTGCCACCGCTATGCCAGCGTCGTACGAGCAGTACTTC. It encodes CATAMPASYEQYF.

The V and J genes are TRBV9 and TRBJ2-2, with 7 bases identical to TRBD2. The V and J ends lost 4 bases and 2 bases, in that order; junction bases with no gene match: 8. Germline V gene sequence: CDR1 SGDLS, CDR2 YYNGEE. This CDR3 region has 16 residues. CDR3 sequence: CASSPVGLQNTGELFF. The DNA of the CDR3 is TGTGCCAGCAGCCCCGTGGGACTACAAAACACCGGGGAGCTGTTTTTT.

The chain uses TRBV11-2 and TRBJ1-5; 10 bases line up with TRBD1. This CDR3 has 13 amino acids. Germline V gene lookup returns CDR1 SGHAT and CDR2 FQNNGV. Unmatched junction bases numbered 0, after V lost 4 bases and J lost 6 bases. CDR3 nucleotide sequence: TGTGCCAGCAGCTGGGACAGGGGTCAGCCCCAGCATTTT. Its translation: CASSWDRGQPQHF.

The chain is built from TRBV5-1 and TRBJ1-2, with D perhaps TRBD1 (6 bases). Germline-derived CDR1 and CDR2 are SGHRS and YFSETQ. This CDR3 comprises 14 residues. The V end was cut by 0 bases, the J end by 8 bases, with 14 bases between. The CDR3: CASSLERGRGGYTF. CDR3 DNA sequence: TGCGCCAGCAGCTTGGAGAGGGGGAGAGGGGGCTACACCTTC.

The gene calls are TRBV28 and TRBJ2-6; maybe TRBD1 (6 bases). V gave up 11 bases and J gave up 2 bases, with 19 bases separating them. Germline CDR1 reads MDHEN; CDR2 reads SYDVKM. The CDR3 totals 16 residues. CDR3 sequence (DNA): TGTGCCGTCTGGGGGTTTACAGGGACTGGGGCCAACGTCCTGACTTTC. Translation gives CAVWGFTGTGANVLTF.

V and J are TRBV6-5 and TRBJ1-2; D remains unclear. CDR3 length: 13 residues. Germline CDR1 reads MNHEY; CDR2 reads SVGAGI. Trimming removed 6 bases at V and 4 bases at J, with 12 bases between. In DNA, the CDR3 is TGTGCCAGCAGGACGGAGGGCTTCTATGGCTACACCTTC. This codes for CASRTEGFYGYTF.

The CDR3 DNA sequence: TGTGCCAGCAGTTTAATAAGGAGGTACGGAAACACCATATATTTT. The encoded protein is CASSLIRRYGNTIYF. This chain joins TRBV28 and TRBJ1-3; D is unresolved. Trimming took off 2 bases at V and 4 bases at J, with 12 bases between the two ends. Germline CDR1 and CDR2: MDHEN and SYDVKM. The length of the CDR3 is 15 residues.

CDR3 residues: CATSRDSAGLEEKLFF. As DNA, the CDR3 is TGTGCCACCAGCAGAGATTCGGCAGGTCTCGAGGAAAAACTGTTTTTT. V is TRBV15 and J is TRBJ1-4; D is unresolved. The ends were cut back, 0 bases at V and 8 bases at J, with 16 bases in the middle. Germline V gene sequence: CDR1 LNHNV, CDR2 YYDKDF (reference sequence). The CDR3 totals 16 residues.

The genes are TRBV30 and TRBJ2-1, with D possibly matching TRBD1 (6 bases). This CDR3 spans 18 amino acids. Deletions cut 4 bases from V and 9 bases from J, with 31 bases between. The germline gives CDR1 GTSNPN, CDR2 SVGIG (reference sequence). The CDR3 protein is CAWNGKHRQATYQSEQFF. CDR3 sequence (DNA): TGTGCCTGGAACGGAAAACACCGACAGGCGACGTATCAGAGTGAGCAGTTCTTC.

This clone was counted once. This sequence joins TRBV4-1 and TRBJ2-5; 11 bases are shared with TRBD2. The germline V gene encodes CDR1 MGHRA and CDR2 YSYEKL. The ends lost 2 bases at V and 1 base at J; junction bases unmatched: 3. The CDR3 runs to 16 residues. The CDR3 region has the DNA TGCGCCAGCAGCCAAAAACTAGCGGGGGCCCAAGAGACCCAGTACTTC. It is translated as CASSQKLAGAQETQYF.

This clone has only a few counts. The chain links TRBV7-2 to TRBJ2-3, with D tentatively TRBD1 (5 bases). The V gene lost 5 bases and the J gene lost 4 bases, with 19 bases spanning the gap. This CDR3 contains 16 residues. The germline V gene has CDR1 SGHTA and CDR2 FQGNSA. CDR3 bases: TGTGCCAGCAGCCCCCTTCCGCAGGGCGCTGCAGATACGCAGTATTTT. Its translation: CASSPLPQGAADTQYF.

The gene calls are TRBV30 and TRBJ1-2; D uncertain. Trimming shortened V by 4 bases and J by 4 bases, and 4 bases separated the two germline ends. The germline V gene has CDR1 GTSNPN and CDR2 SVGIG (reference sequence). CDR3 length: 10 amino acids. CDR3 coding DNA: TGTGCCTGGATCTCCTATGGCTACACCTTC. Translated: CAWISYGYTF.